Each of the 30 T cell receptor beta chains below was sequenced from the same sample in a study of early T cells in non-severe SARS-CoV-2 infection. TCRdb reanalysed the 5' RACE reads using MiXCR and keeps one entry per CDR3 protein. The sample yields just under 85,000 distinct CDR3 sequences, roughly a tenth seen once. Material: whole blood, obtained at baseline. The receptors stem from an adult who was a healthcare worker with PCR-confirmed SARS-CoV-2 infection or an uninfected control (not recorded which).

The CDR3 protein is CASSESSGSVGELFF. The CDR3 nucleotides read TGTGCCAGCAGTGAAAGTAGCGGGAGTGTCGGGGAGCTGTTTTTT. This chain uses TRBV25-1 with TRBJ2-2; 9 nucleotides match TRBD2. Germline trimming cut 2 bases from V and 7 bases from J; bases unmatched to any gene: 5. The CDR3 runs 15 residues. Germline values: CDR1 MGHDK, CDR2 SYGVNS.

CDR3 coding DNA: TGTGCCAGCAGCCAAGATGATCGGGCTGAGCAGTTCTTC. Encoded protein: CASSQDDRAEQFF. V is TRBV4-2 and J is TRBJ2-1, with D uncertain. The CDR3 length is 13 residues. The V gene's germline CDR1 is LGHNA and CDR2 YNFKEQ. Trimming removed 0 bases at V and 9 bases at J, with 9 bases between.

Of note for this clonotype: One junction end disagrees with the germline gene, perhaps due to a read error. The CDR3 region is CASSPAGQPQHF. The CDR3 DNA sequence: TGCGCCAGCAGTCCCGCGGGTCAGCCCCAGCATTTT. This chain connects TRBV12-3 or TRBV12-4 to TRBJ1-5; no definite D call. The length of the CDR3 is 12 residues.

The sample holds a few counts of this clonotype. V and J are TRBV10-3 and TRBJ2-6, with TRBD2 matching over 8 bases. CDR1 ENHRY and CDR2 SYGVKD come from the germline V gene. V lost 7 bases and J lost 2; bases outside the gene matches: 16. The CDR3 covers 19 residues. CDR3 in amino acids: CAITGGELGSSTGANVLTF. DNA of the CDR3: TGTGCCATCACGGGGGGGGAGCTGGGGAGCTCGACTGGGGCCAACGTCCTGACTTTC.

This clonotype has just a few counts. The CDR3 here is CSARPAAGTSGRAGVREQFF. CDR3 in DNA: TGCAGTGCTAGGCCCGCCGCCGGGACTAGCGGGAGGGCCGGGGTACGGGAGCAGTTCTTC. The chain carries TRBV20-1 and TRBJ2-1; 16 bases are a match to TRBD2. The CDR3 is 20 amino acids. Per germline, CDR1 DFQATT and CDR2 SNEGSKA (reference sequence). V shed 3 bases and J 10 bases; nucleotides not matched to a gene: 21.

The genes are TRBV20-1 and TRBJ1-5; D not resolved. This CDR3 contains 14 residues. Germline V lookup: CDR1 DFQATT, CDR2 SNEGSKA (reference sequence). The V gene lost 6 bases and the J gene lost 2 bases, with 14 bases spanning the gap. In DNA, the CDR3 is TGCAGTGCCCGCCCAAGCCCGGGCAATCAGCCCCAGCATTTT. This encodes CSARPSPGNQPQHF.

This clonotype was seen at least ten times. This sequence joins TRBV10-3 and TRBJ2-1; D is uncertain. Trimming stripped 8 bases from V and 6 bases from J, with 11 bases between. Germline V lookup: CDR1 ENHRY, CDR2 SYGVKD. The CDR3 runs 12 residues. The CDR3 sequence is CAIAPIANEQFF. The DNA for the CDR3 is TGTGCCATCGCGCCGATAGCCAATGAGCAGTTCTTC.

At least ten counts were recorded for this clonotype. V usage is TRBV2 and J usage is TRBJ2-3; 9 nucleotides align to TRBD2. V trimming: 7 bases; J trimming: 0 bases; junction bases outside the gene matches: 11. Germline-derived CDR1 and CDR2 are SNHLY and FYNNEI. The CDR3 contains 17 residues. The CDR3 nucleotides are TGTGCCAGCACCCGGACTAGCGAAGGTTGGAGCACAGATACGCAGTATTTT. Its translation: CASTRTSEGWSTDTQYF.

This clonotype has a handful of counts. The chain employs TRBV7-9 and TRBJ1-2, with 8 nucleotides matching TRBD1. Germline loops: CDR1 SEHNR, CDR2 FQNEAQ (reference sequence). This CDR3 comprises 16 residues. Trimming took 4 bases from V and 8 from J; bases not matched to a gene: 15. The CDR3 loop is CASSSHRGTGFSGYTF. CDR3 DNA sequence: TGTGCCAGCAGCTCCCATAGAGGGACAGGATTTAGCGGCTACACCTTC.

The CDR3, as DNA: TGTGCCAGCAGCTTCTATACACGGGAGGGCTATGGCTACACCTTC. As protein: CASSFYTREGYGYTF. The V and J genes are TRBV5-4 and TRBJ1-2; D call uncertain. V was trimmed by 2 bases and J by 4 bases, leaving 15 bases between them. In germline, CDR1 is SGHNT, CDR2 YYREEE (reference sequence). CDR3 length equals 15 residues. Looking up the rest from reference TRBV5-4 and TRBJ1-2 gives the full variable domain: ETGVTQSPTHLIKTRGQQVTLRCSSQSGHNTVSWYQQALGQGPQFIFQYYREEENGRGNFPPRFSGLQFPNYSSELNVNALELDDSALYLCASSFYTREGYGYTFGSGTRLTVV.

V and J are TRBV27 and TRBJ2-7, with D hard to call. Trimming shortened V by 2 bases and J by 2 bases, and 10 bases separated the two germline ends. Germline lookup yields CDR1 MNHEY and CDR2 SMNVEV (reference sequence). The CDR3 runs 14 residues. The CDR3 DNA follows: TGTGCCAGCAGTTTAACACGGTGGACCTACGAGCAGTACTTC. Its protein product is CASSLTRWTYEQYF.

CDR3 residues: CASSLGDRAGGTEAFF. The CDR3 nucleotides read TGTGCCAGCAGCTTAGGGGACAGGGCTGGGGGCACTGAAGCTTTCTTT. This sequence joins TRBV7-9 and TRBJ1-1, with 9 bases that match TRBD1. The germline gives CDR1 SEHNR, CDR2 FQNEAQ (reference sequence). The CDR3 loop spans 16 amino acids. V shed 1 base and J 4 bases; nucleotides not matched to a gene: 7.

At least ten counts were recorded for this clonotype. The chain employs TRBV20-1 and TRBJ2-2; D is ambiguous. Germline CDR1 is DFQATT and CDR2 is SNEGSKA (reference sequence). This CDR3 is built from 12 residues. Trimming removed 3 bases at V and 3 bases at J, with 5 bases between. CDR3 region: CSASPYTGELFF. The CDR3 region has the DNA TGCAGTGCTAGCCCCTACACCGGGGAGCTGTTTTTT.

This clonotype was picked up a small number of times. The chain links TRBV27 to TRBJ2-3; no clear D. Trimming took 2 bases from V and 2 from J, leaving 5 bases between them. CDR1 is MNHEY, CDR2 SMNVEV, per germline (reference sequence). The CDR3 has 13 residues. CDR3 loop: CASSLTHTDTQYF. CDR3 DNA: TGTGCCAGCAGTTTAACCCACACAGATACGCAGTATTTT.

This clonotype has only a few counts. The chain combines TRBV29-1 with TRBJ2-7, with TRBD1 matching 7 bases. CDR3 length: 12 amino acids. The ends lost 7 bases at V and 2 bases at J; junction bases unmatched: 5. CDR1 and CDR2 from the germline V gene are SQVTM and ANQGSEA. CDR3 sequence (DNA): TGCAGCGCTCGGACAGGACCCTACGAGCAGTACTTC. This codes for CSARTGPYEQYF.

The chain is built from TRBV6-5 and TRBJ2-7, with a possible D match to TRBD1 (6 bases). Deletions cut 6 bases from V and 3 bases from J, with 18 bases between. The V gene's germline CDR1 is MNHEY and CDR2 SVGAGI. CDR3 length: 15 residues. CDR3 residues: CASSSRRTVDYEQYF. For the CDR3, the DNA is TGTGCCAGCAGCTCCCGTCGGACAGTCGACTACGAGCAGTACTTC.

The CDR3 DNA reads as TGCGCCAGCAGTTCCCAGGGGCCCCGGGGAGCAGATACGCAGTATTTT. It yields the protein CASSSQGPRGADTQYF. J is TRBJ2-3 and V is TRBV10-1; D is perhaps TRBD1 (6 bases). CDR1 WNHNN and CDR2 SYGVQD come from the germline V gene (reference sequence). With 5 bases removed from V and 4 bases from J, the gap between germline ends came to 19 bases. This CDR3 comprises 16 residues.

This clonotype was picked up many times. For the CDR3, the DNA is TGCAGTGCTAGAGCGGGAGGGGCCTACAATGAGCAGTTCTTC. Amino acids: CSARAGGAYNEQFF. The chain uses TRBV20-1 and TRBJ2-1; 8 bases are shared with TRBD2. Per the germline V gene, CDR1 is DFQATT and CDR2 is SNEGSKA (reference sequence). This CDR3 has 14 residues. Trimming took 1 base from V and 2 from J; bases not matched to a gene: 1.

V is TRBV7-8 and J is TRBJ2-4; 8 nucleotides match TRBD1. Losses at the gene ends were 0 bases for V and 15 bases for J; bases not matched to a gene: 4. Germline CDR1 and CDR2: SGHVS and FQNEAQ. CDR3 length: 12 amino acids. The CDR3 DNA reads as TGTGCCAGCAGCTTAGCGCAGGGGGCCTGGTACTTC. Residues: CASSLAQGAWYF. Full variable domain (remainder filled in from reference TRBV7-8 and TRBJ2-4): GAGVSQSPRYKVAKRGQDVALRCDPISGHVSLFWYQQALGQGPEFLTYFQNEAQLDKSGLPSDRFFAERPEGSVSTLKIQRTQQEDSAVYLCASSLAQGAWYFGAGTRLSVL.

The sample holds a few counts of this clonotype. V and J are TRBV20-1 and TRBJ1-6; 8 positions agree with TRBD1. Germline CDR1 DFQATT, CDR2 SNEGSKA (reference sequence). The CDR3 totals 14 residues. Losses at the gene ends were 1 base for V and 10 bases for J; bases not matched to a gene: 6. DNA of the CDR3: TGCAGTGCTAGAGGCTCGACAGGGGAATCACCCCTCCACTTT. As protein: CSARGSTGESPLHF.

CDR3 DNA sequence: TGTGCCAGCCGTTCTGGGGCGGCCGAGCAGTACTTC. It specifies CASRSGAAEQYF. The V and J genes are TRBV13 and TRBJ2-7; a possible D gene is TRBD1 (5 bases). This CDR3 comprises 12 residues. Germline V lookup: CDR1 PRHDT, CDR2 FYEKMQ (reference sequence). V lost 8 bases and J 6 bases, leaving 14 bases between the germline ends. Full variable domain (rest looked up from reference TRBV13 and TRBJ2-7): AAGVIQSPRHLIKEKRETATLKCYPIPRHDTVYWYQQGPGQDPQFLISFYEKMQSDKGSIPDRFSAQQFSDYHSELNMSSLELGDSALYFCASRSGAAEQYFGPGTRLTVT.

This clonotype has more than one count but fewer than ten. The V call is TRBV2, the J call TRBJ1-2, with D tentatively TRBD1 (6 bases). This CDR3 spans 13 amino acids. V gave up 6 bases and J gave up 7 bases, with 15 bases separating them. Germline loops: CDR1 SNHLY, CDR2 FYNNEI. The CDR3 coding sequence is TGTGCCAGCAGGGGGGGGACAACCCCTGGCTACACCTTC. It codes for CASRGGTTPGYTF.

This clonotype has a count of ten or more. The chain has TRBV6-4 and TRBJ2-2, with a possible D match to TRBD2 (5 bases). Trimming left V 6 bases short and J 3 bases short, with 14 bases between. Germline CDR1 is MRHNA and CDR2 is SNTAGT. The CDR3 totals 15 residues. CDR3 sequence: CASSPGVRHTGELFF. The CDR3 DNA sequence: TGTGCCAGCAGCCCCGGGGTCCGGCACACCGGGGAGCTGTTTTTT.

This clonotype was seen ten or more times. Written as DNA, the CDR3 is TGTGCCAGCAGCCTCAGGAGCGGGAGGAACACAGATACGCAGCATTTT. This encodes CASSLRSGRNTDTQHF. V usage is TRBV13 and J usage is TRBJ2-3; D is uncertain. TRBJ1-5 matches the DNA end more closely, so the J call is doubtful. Germline V gene sequence: CDR1 PRHDT, CDR2 FYEKMQ (reference sequence). There are 16 residues in the CDR3.

This clonotype was seen only a few times. The chain links TRBV5-4 to TRBJ1-4, with D unresolved. V lost 0 bases, J lost 9 bases, and 18 bases lay in between. Per germline, CDR1 SGHNT and CDR2 YYREEE (reference sequence). This CDR3 has 16 residues. The CDR3: CASSLAQSAGKKKLFF. The DNA for the CDR3 is TGTGCCAGCAGCTTGGCTCAGTCGGCGGGGAAAAAAAAACTGTTTTTT.

This clonotype has ten or more counts. This may come from a read error, since a much larger clone is one base off. The chain has TRBV20-1 and TRBJ2-1, with no clear D. CDR1 is DFQATT and CDR2 is SNEGSKA in the germline V gene (reference sequence). There are 8 residues in the CDR3. CDR3 amino acids: CSADEQLF. The DNA for the CDR3 is TGCAGTGCTGATGAGCAGTTATTC.

The genes are TRBV12-3 or TRBV12-4 and TRBJ2-3, with unresolved D. Trimming removed 3 bases from V and 6 bases from J, with 7 bases in between. The CDR3 extends over 12 amino acids. CDR3 bases: TGTGCCAGCAGTTTTTCCTACGATACGCAGTATTTT. Amino acids: CASSFSYDTQYF.

The chain links TRBV28 to TRBJ1-2; 11 bases agree with TRBD1. This CDR3 has 15 amino acids. Germline CDR1 MDHEN, CDR2 SYDVKM. Trimming took 6 bases from V and 3 from J; bases not matched to a gene: 6. CDR3 protein: CASSPGQGADYGYTF. The CDR3 bases are TGTGCCAGCAGCCCAGGACAGGGGGCTGACTATGGCTACACCTTC.

In this sample, this clonotype turned up many times. The genes are TRBV10-2 and TRBJ2-7; 12 nucleotides line up with TRBD2. The germline CDR1 and CDR2 sequences are WSHSY and SAAADI. CDR3 length: 21 residues. Trimming took 3 bases from V and 1 from J; bases not matched to a gene: 19. The CDR3 region has the DNA TGCGCCAGCAGTGAAAGACTCTTACTAGCGGGAGGCCAAACCGGATCCTACGAGCAGTACTTC. Translated: CASSERLLLAGGQTGSYEQYF.

The J gene is TRBJ2-5, the V gene TRBV19; no reliable D call. The CDR3 is made up of 14 amino acids. The germline V gene encodes CDR1 LNHDA and CDR2 SQIVND (reference sequence). V was cut by 0 bases and J by 7 bases, with 12 bases left in between. The CDR3 nucleotides read TGTGCCAGTAGTATAGATCGGAAAACGGGGACCCAGTACTTC. This encodes CASSIDRKTGTQYF.